This record looks at one T cell receptor beta chain sequence and its context. Its antigen remains unknown. The TCR beta CDR3 regions underwent amplification using RNA transcripts as the source. The primer set for the first-round RT-PCR of the TCR CDR3 was HTBI. TCRdb itself ran the multiplex PCR reads through MiXCR, one entry per CDR3 protein. The sample lists a few hundred thousand distinct CDR3 sequences; roughly 15% were seen once. Trimming at V came to 3 bases and at J to 6 bases, leaving 7 bases not matched to a gene. CDR1 is LNHNV, CDR2 YYDKDF, per germline (reference sequence). There are 15 residues in the CDR3. The sample is drawn from a study of T cells in Graves' hyperthyroidism and ophthalmopathy. Findings of the study overall: In blood, most of the thyroid clonotypes expanded above 0.001 were also present.

This sample holds PBMCs from approximately 10 ml fresh peripheral blood. The V call is TRBV15, the J call TRBJ2-1, with 8 bases that match TRBD2. The sample taken for sequencing was blood. This TCR derives from a woman between 50 and 59 years old with Graves' hyperthyroidism that later progressed to Graves' ophthalmopathy. CDR3 DNA sequence: TGTGCCACCAGCAGCCCCCGGGAGGGGGTCAATGAGCAGTTCTTC. It is translated as CATSSPREGVNEQFF.